The clone carrying this T cell receptor (beta chain) was found a few times. Each of the donors was a healthy bone marrow donor. The PCR ran on 60 Vbeta and 13 Jbeta primers. Sequencing used immunoSEQ multiplex PCR; TCRdb keeps in-frame clones, though not all of them. The sample has 150,000 to 200,000 clones, around 84% seen once. The sample is drawn from a study of cytomegalovirus exposure and HLA in healthy donors. This TCR came from a man between 18 and 35 years old in good health and CMV-seropositive. Sequenced input: PBMCs.

The CDR3 DNA sequence: TGTGCCAGCTACAGGGGCCCGAACACCGGGGAGCTGTTTTTT. Protein sequence: CASYRGPNTGELFF. The chain uses TRBV7-8 and TRBJ2-2; 7 nucleotides line up with TRBD1. CDR3 length: 14 amino acids. CDR1 SGHVS and CDR2 FQNEAQ come from the germline V gene. V lost 8 bases, J lost 0 bases, and 3 bases stayed unmatched.